This TCR beta chain was profiled in a study of blood T cell repertoires in COVID-19. Ages ranged from about 18 to 89 years, with residence in approximately 25 US areas. Cohort assignment relied on participant-reported clinical history. This CDR3 is built from 15 residues. Losses at the gene ends were 6 bases for V and 4 bases for J; bases not matched to a gene: 6. The germline V gene encodes CDR1 MNHEY and CDR2 SVGAGI. Repertoires were generated with immunoSEQ multiplex PCR, while TCRdb's copy carries only in-frame clones and drops some. The sample has some 320,000 clones, around 87% seen once. V and J are TRBV6-5 and TRBJ2-7; 13 positions match TRBD2. This sequence was found in a woman younger than 45 who had recovered from COVID-19. The sample consisted of PBMCs or T cells enriched from blood (not recorded which). The CDR3 region is CASSATSGGVYEQYF. The CDR3 nucleotides are TGTGCCAGCAGCGCTACTAGCGGGGGGGTTTACGAGCAGTACTTC.